Presented here are 5 T cell receptor beta chains from one specimen sequenced in a study of blood T cell repertoires in COVID-19. TCRdb's table, derived via immunoSEQ multiplex PCR, lists solely in-frame clones and lacks some. The table shows roughly 340,000 clones, with 89% occurring only once. The sequenced sample consisted of peripheral blood. Receptors originate from a woman in her 30s with COVID-19, enrolled during active disease.

The V gene is TRBV19, the J gene TRBJ2-5; 13 nucleotides match TRBD2. Germline-derived CDR1 and CDR2 are LNHDA and SQIVND (reference sequence). The V gene end was trimmed by 3 bases and the J gene end by 5 bases; junction bases not matched to a gene: 9. The CDR3 spans 17 residues. CDR3 DNA: TGTGCCAGTAGTATCCCTTTCACTAGCGGGAGGGGGGAGACCCAGTACTTC. Translating it yields CASSIPFTSGRGETQYF. The whole variable domain, remainder taken from reference TRBV19 and TRBJ2-5, is DGGITQSPKYLFRKEGQNVTLSCEQNLNHDAMYWYRQDPGQGLRLIYYSQIVNDFQKGDIAEGYSVSREKKESFPLTVTSAQKNPTAFYLCASSIPFTSGRGETQYFGPGTRLLVL.

The V call is TRBV24-1, the J call TRBJ1-2; no firm D call. V lost 5 bases, J lost 4 bases, and 13 bases lay in between. CDR3 length: 14 amino acids. Germline CDR1 reads KGHDR; CDR2 reads SFDVKD. In DNA, the CDR3 is TGTGCCACCAGTGTCGGAACAGTTGGCTATGGCTACACCTTC. This sequence encodes CATSVGTVGYGYTF.

The chain has TRBV12-3 or TRBV12-4 and TRBJ2-7; the D is unclear. V lost 6 bases and J 5 bases, leaving 11 bases between the germline ends. The CDR3 totals 12 residues. CDR3 sequence: CASRLDRDEQYF. CDR3 sequence (DNA): TGTGCCAGCAGGCTCGATCGGGACGAGCAGTACTTC.

The DNA for the CDR3 is TGTGCCAGTACCCCAACGGCCCGGCTAGCGGGCGGGGAGCTGTTTTTT. Its translation is CASTPTARLAGGELFF. The chain links TRBV19 to TRBJ2-2; 8 nucleotides agree with TRBD2. The CDR3 sequence is 16 residues long. Germline V gene sequence: CDR1 LNHDA, CDR2 SQIVND (reference sequence). The V gene end was trimmed by 7 bases and the J gene end by 7 bases; junction bases not matched to a gene: 14.

This clone came up a few times. The chain recombines TRBV14 with TRBJ1-2; perhaps TRBD1 as D (6 bases). This CDR3 has 14 amino acids. CDR1 and CDR2 from the germline V gene are SGHDN and FVKESK. Between the trimmed V and J ends, which lost 4 bases and 4 bases, there was a span of 13 bases. DNA for the CDR3: TGTGCCAGCAGCCCCCCCGCAGGGGCCTATGGCTACACCTTC. Translated, it gives CASSPPAGAYGYTF.